This T cell receptor (beta chain) was documented in a study of blood T cell repertoires in COVID-19. Some clones are missing from TCRdb's copy, which holds only in-frame ones; the method was immunoSEQ multiplex PCR. The data hold 130,000 or so clones, with just under 85% observed a single time. Source material: peripheral blood. The sequence derives from a woman of 80 years or more with acute or convalescent COVID-19.

Here the CDR3 reads CASSLGGGDGYTF. CDR3 in DNA: TGCGCCAGCAGCTTGGGCGGTGGTGATGGCTACACCTTC. This chain uses TRBV5-1 with TRBJ1-2; D is undetermined. The CDR3 is 13 residues long. Trimming took 0 bases from V and 6 from J, leaving 9 bases between them. Germline V gene sequence: CDR1 SGHRS, CDR2 YFSETQ.